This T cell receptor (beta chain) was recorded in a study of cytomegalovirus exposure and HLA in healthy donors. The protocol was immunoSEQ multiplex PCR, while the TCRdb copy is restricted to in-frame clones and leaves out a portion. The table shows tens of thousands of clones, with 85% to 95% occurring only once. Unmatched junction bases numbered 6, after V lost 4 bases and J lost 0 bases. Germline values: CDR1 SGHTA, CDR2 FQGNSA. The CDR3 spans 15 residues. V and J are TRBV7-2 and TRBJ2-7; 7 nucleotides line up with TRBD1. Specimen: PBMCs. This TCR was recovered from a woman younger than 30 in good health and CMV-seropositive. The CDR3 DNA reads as TGTGCCAGCAGCTCGATGGGACAGCCCTCCTACGAGCAGTACTTC. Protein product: CASSSMGQPSYEQYF.